This T cell receptor (beta chain) was profiled in a study of T cell changes during pregnancy in multiple sclerosis. V was clipped by 2 bases and J by 1 base; unmatched bases: 4. The CDR3 sequence is 16 residues long. CDR1 and CDR2 from the germline V gene are SGHTA and FQGNSA. Sequencing was performed with immunoSEQ multiplex PCR; in TCRdb, only in-frame clones are kept and a portion is missing. The table lists about 42,000 clones, 87% of them singletons, with under 1% in the top ten. The sequence was collected from a female donor with multiple sclerosis, enrolled in a pregnancy study. This material consisted of CD4+ T cells from peripheral blood mononuclear cells, taken after pregnancy. The chain is built from TRBV7-2 and TRBJ2-5, with 10 bases aligning to TRBD2. CDR3 sequence reads: CASSLSASGGQETQYF. The CDR3 nucleotides read TGTGCCAGCAGCTTATCGGCTAGCGGGGGCCAAGAGACCCAGTACTTC.